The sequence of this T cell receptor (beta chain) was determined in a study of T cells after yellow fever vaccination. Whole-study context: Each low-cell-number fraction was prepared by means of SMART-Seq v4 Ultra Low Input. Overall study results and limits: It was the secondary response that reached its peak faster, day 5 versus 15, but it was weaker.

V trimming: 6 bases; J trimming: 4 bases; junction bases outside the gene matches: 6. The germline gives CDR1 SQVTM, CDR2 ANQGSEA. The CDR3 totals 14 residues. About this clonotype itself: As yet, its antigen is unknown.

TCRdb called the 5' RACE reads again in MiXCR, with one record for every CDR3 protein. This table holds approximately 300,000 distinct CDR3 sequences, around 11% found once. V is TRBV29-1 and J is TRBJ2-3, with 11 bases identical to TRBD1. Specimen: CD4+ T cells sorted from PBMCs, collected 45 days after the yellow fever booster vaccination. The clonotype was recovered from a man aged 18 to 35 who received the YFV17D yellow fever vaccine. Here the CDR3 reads CSVGTGGVADTQYF. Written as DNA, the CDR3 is TGCAGCGTAGGGACAGGGGGGGTCGCAGATACGCAGTATTTT.